One TCR beta chain is described in this entry. Antigen unknown. These data are taken from a study of OX40 agonist ivuxolimab in advanced cancers. Study details: Ivuxolimab, an antibody that agonizes OX40 (CD134), was administered to the patients. Aged roughly 23 to 80 with a mean of 60 years, they were more than 80% male.

The germline CDR1 and CDR2 sequences are MGHRA and YSYEKL. The V end was cut by 0 bases, the J end by 5 bases, with 9 bases between. The CDR3 consists of 14 residues. Whole-study findings and limits: More expanded clones were found, on average, in CD8+ than in CD4+ T cells.

Sequencing used immunoSEQ multiplex PCR; TCRdb keeps in-frame clones, though not all of them. Among 60,000 to 95,000 clones, over 75% were seen once, and the ten largest hold more than 0.6%. The gene calls are TRBV4-1 and TRBJ2-3; D gene uncertain. This receptor was taken from an adult with an advanced solid tumor such as melanoma, head and neck, liver or kidney cancer. Sequenced here: CD4+ or CD8+ T cells sorted from blood, sampled in a trial of the OX40 agonist ivuxolimab. CDR3 DNA: TGCGCCAGCAGCCAAGATCCCTTCAGAGATACGCAGTATTTT. Its translation: CASSQDPFRDTQYF.